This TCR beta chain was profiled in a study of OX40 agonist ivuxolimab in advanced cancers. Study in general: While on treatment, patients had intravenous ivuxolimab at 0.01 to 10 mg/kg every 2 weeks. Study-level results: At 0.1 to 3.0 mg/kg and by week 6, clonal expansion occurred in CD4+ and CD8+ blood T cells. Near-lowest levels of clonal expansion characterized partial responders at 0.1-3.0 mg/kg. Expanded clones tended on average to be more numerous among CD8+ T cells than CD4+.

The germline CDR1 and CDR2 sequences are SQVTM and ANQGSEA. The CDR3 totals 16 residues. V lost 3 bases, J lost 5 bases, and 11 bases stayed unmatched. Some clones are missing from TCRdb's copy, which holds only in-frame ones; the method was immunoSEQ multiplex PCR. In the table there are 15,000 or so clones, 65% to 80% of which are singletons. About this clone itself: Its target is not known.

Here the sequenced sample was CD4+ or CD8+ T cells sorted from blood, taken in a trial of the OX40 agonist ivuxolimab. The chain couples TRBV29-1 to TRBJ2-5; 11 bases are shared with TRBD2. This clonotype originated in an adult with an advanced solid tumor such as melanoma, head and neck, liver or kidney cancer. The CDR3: CSVEELAGAGVETQYF. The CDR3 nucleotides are TGCAGCGTTGAGGAACTAGCGGGAGCTGGCGTGGAGACCCAGTACTTC.